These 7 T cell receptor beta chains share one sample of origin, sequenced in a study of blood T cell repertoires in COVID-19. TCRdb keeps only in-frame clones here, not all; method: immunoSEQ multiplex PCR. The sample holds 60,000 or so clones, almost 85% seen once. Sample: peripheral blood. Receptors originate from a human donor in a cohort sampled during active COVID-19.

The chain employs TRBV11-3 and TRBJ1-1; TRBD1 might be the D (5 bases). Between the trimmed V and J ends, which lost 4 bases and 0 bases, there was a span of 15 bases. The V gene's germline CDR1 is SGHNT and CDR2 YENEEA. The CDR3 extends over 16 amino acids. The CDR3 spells CASSSNWGVMNTEAFF. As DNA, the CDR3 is TGTGCCAGCAGCTCAAACTGGGGGGTCATGAACACTGAAGCTTTCTTT.

The chain's CDR3 is CASSPPRDTEAFF. In DNA form, the CDR3 reads TGTGCCAGCAGCCCCCCCCGGGATACTGAAGCTTTCTTT. The J gene is TRBJ1-1, the V gene TRBV7-2; D not certain. Trimming shortened V by 5 bases and J by 5 bases, and 12 bases separated the two germline ends. The CDR3 has 13 amino acids. The germline V gene encodes CDR1 SGHTA and CDR2 FQGNSA. Together with reference TRBV7-2 and TRBJ1-1, the CDR3 gives the full variable domain: GAGVSQSPSNKVTEKGKDVELRCDPISGHTALYWYRQSLGQGLEFLIYFQGNSAPDKSGLPSDRFSAERTGGSVSTLTIQRTQQEDSAVYLCASSPPRDTEAFFGQGTRLTVV.

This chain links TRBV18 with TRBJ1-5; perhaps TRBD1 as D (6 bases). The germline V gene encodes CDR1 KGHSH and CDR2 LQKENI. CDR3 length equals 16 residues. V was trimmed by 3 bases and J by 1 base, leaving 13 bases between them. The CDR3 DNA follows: TGTGCCAGCTCACCGGACAGAAAGCAAAGCAATCAGCCCCAGCATTTT. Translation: CASSPDRKQSNQPQHF.

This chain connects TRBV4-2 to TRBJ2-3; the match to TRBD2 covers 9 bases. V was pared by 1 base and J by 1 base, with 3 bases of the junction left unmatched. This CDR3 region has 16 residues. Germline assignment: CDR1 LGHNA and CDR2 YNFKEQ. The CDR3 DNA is TGTGCCAGCAGCCAAGGGGTAGCGGGGGGCACAGATACGCAGTATTTT. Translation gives CASSQGVAGGTDTQYF.

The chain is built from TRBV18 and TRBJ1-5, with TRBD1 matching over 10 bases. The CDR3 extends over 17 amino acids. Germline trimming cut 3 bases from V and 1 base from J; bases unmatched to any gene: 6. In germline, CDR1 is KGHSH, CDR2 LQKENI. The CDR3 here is CASSPGQGGGSNQPQHF. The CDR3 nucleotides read TGTGCCAGCTCACCCGGACAGGGGGGAGGGAGCAATCAGCCCCAGCATTTT.

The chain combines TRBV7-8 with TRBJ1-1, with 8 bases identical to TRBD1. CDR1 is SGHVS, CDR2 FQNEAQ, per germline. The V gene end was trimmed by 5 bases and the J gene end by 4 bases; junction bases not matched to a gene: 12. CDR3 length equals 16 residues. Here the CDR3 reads CASSPYRRQGATEAFF. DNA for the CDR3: TGTGCCAGCAGCCCCTATAGGAGGCAGGGGGCCACTGAAGCTTTCTTT.

Here the CDR3 reads CASSRTGGNQPQHF. CDR3 DNA sequence: TGTGCCAGCAGCAGGACAGGGGGCAATCAGCCCCAGCATTTT. V usage is TRBV5-6 and J usage is TRBJ1-5; 9 bases are shared with TRBD1. Germline V gene lookup returns CDR1 SGHDT and CDR2 YYEEEE. The CDR3 loop spans 14 amino acids. The ends lost 4 bases at V and 2 bases at J; junction bases unmatched: 1.